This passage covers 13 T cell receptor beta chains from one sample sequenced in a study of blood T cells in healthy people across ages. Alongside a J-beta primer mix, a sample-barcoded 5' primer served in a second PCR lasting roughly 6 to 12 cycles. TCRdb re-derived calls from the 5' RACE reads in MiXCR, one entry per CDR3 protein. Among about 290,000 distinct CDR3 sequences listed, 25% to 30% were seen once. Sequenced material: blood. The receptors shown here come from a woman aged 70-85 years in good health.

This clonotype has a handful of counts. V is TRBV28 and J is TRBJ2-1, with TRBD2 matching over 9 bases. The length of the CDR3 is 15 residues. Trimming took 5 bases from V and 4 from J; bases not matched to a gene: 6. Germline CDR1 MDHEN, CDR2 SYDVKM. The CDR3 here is CASSPSGRKYNEQFF. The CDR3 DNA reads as TGTGCCAGCAGTCCAAGCGGGAGGAAGTACAATGAGCAGTTCTTC.

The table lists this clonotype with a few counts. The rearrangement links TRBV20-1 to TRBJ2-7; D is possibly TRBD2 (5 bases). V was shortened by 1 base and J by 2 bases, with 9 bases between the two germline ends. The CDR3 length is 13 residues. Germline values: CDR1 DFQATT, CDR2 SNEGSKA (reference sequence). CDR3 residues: CSARVRGAYEQYF. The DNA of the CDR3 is TGCAGTGCTAGAGTTCGGGGAGCCTACGAGCAGTACTTC.

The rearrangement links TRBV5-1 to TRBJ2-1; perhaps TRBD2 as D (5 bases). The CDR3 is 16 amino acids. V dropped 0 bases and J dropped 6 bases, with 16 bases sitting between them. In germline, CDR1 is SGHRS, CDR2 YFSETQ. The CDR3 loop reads CASSLVSGFISNEQFF. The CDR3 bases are TGCGCCAGCAGCTTGGTATCGGGATTCATAAGCAATGAGCAGTTCTTC.

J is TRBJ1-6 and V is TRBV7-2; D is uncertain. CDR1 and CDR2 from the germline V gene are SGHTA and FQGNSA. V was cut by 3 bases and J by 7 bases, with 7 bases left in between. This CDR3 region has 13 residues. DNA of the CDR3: TGTGCCAGCAGCTTCGACGGCAATTCACCCCTCCACTTT. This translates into CASSFDGNSPLHF.

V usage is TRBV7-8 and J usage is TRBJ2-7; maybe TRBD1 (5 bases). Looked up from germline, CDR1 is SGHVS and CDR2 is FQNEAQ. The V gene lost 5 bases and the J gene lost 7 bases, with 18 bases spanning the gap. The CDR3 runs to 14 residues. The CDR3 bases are TGTGCCAGCAGCAAATCTTCAGGGAATCGGGAGCAGTACTTC. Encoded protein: CASSKSSGNREQYF.

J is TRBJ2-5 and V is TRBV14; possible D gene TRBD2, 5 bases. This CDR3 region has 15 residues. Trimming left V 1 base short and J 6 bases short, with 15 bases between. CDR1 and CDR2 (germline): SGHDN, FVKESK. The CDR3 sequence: CASSQGGPRRKTQYF. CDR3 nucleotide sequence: TGTGCCAGCAGCCAAGGAGGGCCGAGGCGCAAGACCCAGTACTTC.

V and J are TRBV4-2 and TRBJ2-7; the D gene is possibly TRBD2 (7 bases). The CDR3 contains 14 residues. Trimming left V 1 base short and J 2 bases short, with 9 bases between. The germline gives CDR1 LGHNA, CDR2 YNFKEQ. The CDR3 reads CASSQGGGAYEQYF. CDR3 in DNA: TGTGCCAGCAGCCAAGGAGGGGGGGCCTACGAGCAGTACTTC.

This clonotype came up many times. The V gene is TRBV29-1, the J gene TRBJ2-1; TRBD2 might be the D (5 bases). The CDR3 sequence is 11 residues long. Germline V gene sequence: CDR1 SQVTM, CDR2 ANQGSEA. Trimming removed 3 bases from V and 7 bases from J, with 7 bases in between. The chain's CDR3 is CSVEEENEQFF. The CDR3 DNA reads TGCAGCGTTGAGGAGGAGAATGAGCAGTTCTTC.

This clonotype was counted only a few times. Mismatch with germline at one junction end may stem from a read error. CDR3 bases: TGTGTCAGCAGTCCTGACAGGGTAGGCCGCGAAAAACTGTTTTTT. Its translation: CVSSPDRVGREKLFF. This chain uses TRBV6-5 with TRBJ1-4; 7 positions agree with TRBD1. Germline lookup yields CDR1 MNHEY and CDR2 SVGAGI. The CDR3 runs to 15 residues.

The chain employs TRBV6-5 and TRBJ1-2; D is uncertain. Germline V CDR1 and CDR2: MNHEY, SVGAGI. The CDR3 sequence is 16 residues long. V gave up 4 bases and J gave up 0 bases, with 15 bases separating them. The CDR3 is CASSSPGWVSNYGYTF. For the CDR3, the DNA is TGTGCCAGCAGTTCCCCTGGATGGGTTTCTAACTATGGCTACACCTTC.

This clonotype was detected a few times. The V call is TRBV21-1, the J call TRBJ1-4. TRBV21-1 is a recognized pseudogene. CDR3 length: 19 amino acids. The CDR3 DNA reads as TGTGCCAGCAGCAAACTCAGTAGATCGCGGGCTACAACTAATGAAAAACTGTTTTTT. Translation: CASSKLSRSRATTNEKLFF.

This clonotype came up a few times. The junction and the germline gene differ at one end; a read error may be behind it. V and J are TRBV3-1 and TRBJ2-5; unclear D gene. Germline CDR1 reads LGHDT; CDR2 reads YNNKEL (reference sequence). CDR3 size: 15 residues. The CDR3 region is CASSQVGRTQEAQYF. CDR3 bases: TGTGCCAGCAGCCAAGTCGGTCGCACCCAAGAGGCCCAGTACTTC.

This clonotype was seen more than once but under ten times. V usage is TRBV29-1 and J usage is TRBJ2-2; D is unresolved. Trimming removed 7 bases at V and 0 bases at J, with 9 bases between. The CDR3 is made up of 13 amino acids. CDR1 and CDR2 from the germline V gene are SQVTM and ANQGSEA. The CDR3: CSATVPNTGELFF. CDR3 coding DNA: TGCAGCGCCACGGTCCCGAACACCGGGGAGCTGTTTTTT.